Detailed here is one T cell receptor (beta chain). The data were obtained in a study of regulatory T cells in long-lasting Graves disease. As to time point: persistent/refractory GD, antithyroid drugs over 5 years with positive TRAb. The TCR library was made from RNA that had been extracted from PBMCs in TRIzol. Germline V gives CDR1 MRHNA, CDR2 SNTAGT. This CDR3 is built from 15 residues. Between the trimmed V and J ends, which lost 6 bases and 2 bases, there was a span of 14 bases. Construction of TCR beta libraries relied on iRepertoire HTBI primers and on Arm-PCR targeting CDR3 regions. TCRdb re-called the multiplex PCR reads with MiXCR, one entry per CDR3 protein. The sample contains some 470,000 distinct CDR3 sequences, about 22% of which appear only once.

The chain combines TRBV6-4 with TRBJ1-3, with a possible D match to TRBD1 (6 bases). The sequence was obtained from a female donor with Graves disease. This material consisted of peripheral blood mononuclear cells (PBMCs), taken when the disease was refractory, from a patient treated with antithyroid drugs. In DNA form, the CDR3 reads TGTGCCAGCAGGAGAGGACAGACTACTGGAAACACCATATATTTT. Protein product: CASRRGQTTGNTIYF.